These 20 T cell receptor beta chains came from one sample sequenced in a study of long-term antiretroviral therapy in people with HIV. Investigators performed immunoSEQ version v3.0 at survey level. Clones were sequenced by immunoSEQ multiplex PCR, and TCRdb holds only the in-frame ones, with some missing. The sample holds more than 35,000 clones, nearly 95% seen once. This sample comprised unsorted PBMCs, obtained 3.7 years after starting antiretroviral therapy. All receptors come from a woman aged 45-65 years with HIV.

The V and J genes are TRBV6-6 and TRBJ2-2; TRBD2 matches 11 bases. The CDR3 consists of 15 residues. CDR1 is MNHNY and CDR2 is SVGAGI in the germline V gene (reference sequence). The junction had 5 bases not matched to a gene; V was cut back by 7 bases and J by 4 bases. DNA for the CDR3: TGTGCCAGCAAACTAGCGGGGGCCTCCACCGGGGAGCTGTTTTTT. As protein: CASKLAGASTGELFF.

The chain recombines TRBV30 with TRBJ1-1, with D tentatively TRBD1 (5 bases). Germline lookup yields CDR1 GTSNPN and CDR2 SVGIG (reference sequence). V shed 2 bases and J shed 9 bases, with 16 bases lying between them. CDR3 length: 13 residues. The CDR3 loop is CAWSNGAGLQAFF. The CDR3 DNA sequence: TGTGCCTGGAGTAACGGGGCGGGATTGCAAGCTTTCTTT.

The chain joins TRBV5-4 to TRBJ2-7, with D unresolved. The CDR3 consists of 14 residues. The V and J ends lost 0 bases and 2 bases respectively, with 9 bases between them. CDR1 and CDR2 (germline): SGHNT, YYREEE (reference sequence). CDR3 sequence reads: CASSLALTPYEQYF. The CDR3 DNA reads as TGTGCCAGCAGCTTGGCCCTCACCCCCTACGAGCAGTACTTC.

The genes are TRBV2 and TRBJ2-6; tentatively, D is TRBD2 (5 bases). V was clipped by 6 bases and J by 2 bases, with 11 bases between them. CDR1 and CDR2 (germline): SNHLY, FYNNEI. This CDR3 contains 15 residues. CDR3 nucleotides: TGTGCCAGCAGCGAACCGGGGACTGGGGCCAACGTCCTGACTTTC. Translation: CASSEPGTGANVLTF.

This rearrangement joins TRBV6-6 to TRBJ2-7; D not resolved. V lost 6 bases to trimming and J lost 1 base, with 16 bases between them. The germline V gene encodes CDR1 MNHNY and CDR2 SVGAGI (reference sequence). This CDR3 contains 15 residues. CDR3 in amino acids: CASSPGSLGSYEQYF. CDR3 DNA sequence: TGTGCCAGCAGCCCCGGGTCCCTGGGGTCCTACGAGCAGTACTTC.

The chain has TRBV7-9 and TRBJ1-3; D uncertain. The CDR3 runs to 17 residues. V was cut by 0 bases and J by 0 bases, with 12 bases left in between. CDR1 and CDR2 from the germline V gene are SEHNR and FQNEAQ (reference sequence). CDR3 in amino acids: CASSLARRGGSGNTIYF. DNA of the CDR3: TGTGCCAGCAGCTTAGCGAGGAGAGGAGGCTCTGGAAACACCATATATTTT.

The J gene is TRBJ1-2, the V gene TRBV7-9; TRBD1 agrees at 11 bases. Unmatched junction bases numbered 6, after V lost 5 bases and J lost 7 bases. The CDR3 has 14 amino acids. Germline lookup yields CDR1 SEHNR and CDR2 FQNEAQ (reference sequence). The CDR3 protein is CASSDSGTGGGYTF. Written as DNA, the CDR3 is TGTGCCAGCAGCGACTCCGGGACAGGGGGTGGCTACACCTTC.

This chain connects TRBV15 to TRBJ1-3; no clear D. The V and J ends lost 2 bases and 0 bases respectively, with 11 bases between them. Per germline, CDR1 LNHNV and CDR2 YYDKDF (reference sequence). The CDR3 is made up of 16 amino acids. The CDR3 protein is CATSRQAASSGNTIYF. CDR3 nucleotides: TGTGCCACCAGCAGACAGGCCGCAAGCTCTGGAAACACCATATATTTT.

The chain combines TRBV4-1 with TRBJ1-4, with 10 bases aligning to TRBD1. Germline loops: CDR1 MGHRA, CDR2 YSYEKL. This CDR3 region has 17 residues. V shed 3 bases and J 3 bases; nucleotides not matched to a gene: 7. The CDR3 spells CASSHKRGQGANEKLFF. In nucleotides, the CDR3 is TGCGCCAGCAGCCACAAAAGAGGACAGGGGGCTAATGAAAAACTGTTTTTT.

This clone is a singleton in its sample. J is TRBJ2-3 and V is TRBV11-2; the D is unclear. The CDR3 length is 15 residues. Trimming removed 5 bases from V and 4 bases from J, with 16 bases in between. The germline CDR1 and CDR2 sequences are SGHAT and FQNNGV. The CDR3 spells CASSHRTGSADTQYF. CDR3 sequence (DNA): TGTGCCAGCAGCCACCGCACTGGCAGCGCAGATACGCAGTATTTT.

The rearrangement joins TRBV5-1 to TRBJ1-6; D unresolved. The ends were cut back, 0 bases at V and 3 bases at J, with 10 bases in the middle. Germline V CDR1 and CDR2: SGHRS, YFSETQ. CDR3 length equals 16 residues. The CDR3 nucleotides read TGCGCCAGCAGCTTGGAAGGGAGCGGCTATAATTCACCCCTCCACTTT. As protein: CASSLEGSGYNSPLHF. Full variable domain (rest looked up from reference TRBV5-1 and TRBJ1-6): KAGVTQTPRYLIKTRGQQVTLSCSPISGHRSVSWYQQTPGQGLQFLFEYFSETQRNKGNFPGRFSGRQFSNSRSEMNVSTLELGDSALYLCASSLEGSGYNSPLHFGNGTRLTVT.

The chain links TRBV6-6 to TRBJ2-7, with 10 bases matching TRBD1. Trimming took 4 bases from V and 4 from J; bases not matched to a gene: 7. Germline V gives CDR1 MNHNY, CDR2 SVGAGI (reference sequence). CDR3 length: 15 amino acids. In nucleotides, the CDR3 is TGTGCCAGCAGTTCGGACAGGGGGGGCAGTTACGAGCAGTACTTC. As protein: CASSSDRGGSYEQYF.

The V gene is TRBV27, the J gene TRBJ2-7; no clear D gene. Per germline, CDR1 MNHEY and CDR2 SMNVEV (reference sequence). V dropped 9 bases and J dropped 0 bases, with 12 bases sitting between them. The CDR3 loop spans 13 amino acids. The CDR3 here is CASFDRYSYEQYF. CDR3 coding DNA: TGTGCCAGTTTTGACCGTTACTCCTACGAGCAGTACTTC.

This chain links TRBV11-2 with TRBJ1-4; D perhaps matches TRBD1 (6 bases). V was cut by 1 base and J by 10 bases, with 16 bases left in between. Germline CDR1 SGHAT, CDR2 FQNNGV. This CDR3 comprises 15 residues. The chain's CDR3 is CASSLARRGGGKLFF. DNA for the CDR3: TGTGCCAGCAGCTTAGCGAGGAGGGGAGGGGGAAAACTGTTTTTT.

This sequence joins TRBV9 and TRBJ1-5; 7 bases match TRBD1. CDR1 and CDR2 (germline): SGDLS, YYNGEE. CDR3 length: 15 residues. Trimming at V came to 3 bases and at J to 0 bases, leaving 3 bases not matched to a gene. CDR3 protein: CASSGGQYSNQPQHF. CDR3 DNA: TGTGCCAGCAGCGGGGGACAGTATAGCAATCAGCCCCAGCATTTT.

Here the CDR3 reads CASSIMGQGGEKLFF. CDR3 in DNA: TGTGCCAGTAGTATTATGGGACAGGGGGGAGAAAAACTGTTTTTT. The gene calls are TRBV19 and TRBJ1-4; 11 positions agree with TRBD1. Germline lookup yields CDR1 LNHDA and CDR2 SQIVND (reference sequence). V trimming: 3 bases; J trimming: 8 bases; junction bases outside the gene matches: 5. This CDR3 is built from 15 residues.

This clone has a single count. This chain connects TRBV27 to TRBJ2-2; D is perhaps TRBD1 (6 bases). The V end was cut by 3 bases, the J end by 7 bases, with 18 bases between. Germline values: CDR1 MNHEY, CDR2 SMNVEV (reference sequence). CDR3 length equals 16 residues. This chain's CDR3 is CASSFSGWGPGGELFF. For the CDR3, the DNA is TGTGCCAGCAGTTTTTCAGGGTGGGGGCCAGGCGGGGAGCTGTTTTTT.

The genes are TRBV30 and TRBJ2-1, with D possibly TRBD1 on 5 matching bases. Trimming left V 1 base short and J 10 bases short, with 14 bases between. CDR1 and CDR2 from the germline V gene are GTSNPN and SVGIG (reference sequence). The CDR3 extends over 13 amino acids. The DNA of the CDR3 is TGTGCCTGGAGTGCCAGGTGGGGCGGCGAGCAGTTCTTC. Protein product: CAWSARWGGEQFF.

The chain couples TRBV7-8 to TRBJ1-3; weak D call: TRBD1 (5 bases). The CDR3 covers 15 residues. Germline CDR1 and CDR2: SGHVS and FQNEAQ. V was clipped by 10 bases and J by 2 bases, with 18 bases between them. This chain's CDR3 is CATTPFGGTGNTIYF. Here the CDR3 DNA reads TGTGCCACCACTCCCTTCGGGGGGACTGGAAACACCATATATTTT.

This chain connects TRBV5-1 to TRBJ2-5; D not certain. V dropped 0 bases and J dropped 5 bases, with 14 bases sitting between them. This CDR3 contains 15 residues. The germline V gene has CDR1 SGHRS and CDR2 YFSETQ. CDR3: CASSLGTTNGETQYF. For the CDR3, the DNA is TGCGCCAGCAGCTTGGGAACAACCAACGGGGAGACCCAGTACTTC.